Below are 5 T cell receptor beta chains sequenced from a single sample in a study of T cells in Graves' hyperthyroidism and ophthalmopathy. Authors of the study amplified TCR beta CDR3 regions from RNA transcripts. The HTBI set primed first-round TCR CDR3 RT-PCR. From the multiplex PCR reads, TCRdb called clonotypes with MiXCR, one entry per CDR3 protein. The data contain over 500,000 distinct CDR3 sequences, roughly a sixth of them singletons. Sequenced material: blood. The receptors derive from a woman aged 18-35 years with Graves' ophthalmopathy.

The chain links TRBV7-9 to TRBJ1-2, with 9 nucleotides matching TRBD1. Trimming took 8 bases from V and 2 from J; bases not matched to a gene: 6. The germline CDR1 and CDR2 sequences are SEHNR and FQNEAQ (reference sequence). The CDR3 extends over 14 amino acids. The CDR3 region is CASPPGQGNYGYTF. As DNA, the CDR3 is TGTGCCAGCCCACCGGGACAGGGAAACTATGGCTACACCTTC.

The J gene is TRBJ2-3, the V gene TRBV6-1; no clear D gene. CDR1 is MNHNS and CDR2 is SASEGT in the germline V gene. Deletions cut 8 bases from V and 1 base from J, with 10 bases between. The CDR3 is 13 residues long. CDR3 nucleotides: TGTGCCAGCCGAGGCAGTCGCACAGATACGCAGTATTTT. Translating it yields CASRGSRTDTQYF.

In its sample, this clonotype was seen many times. V and J are TRBV5-1 and TRBJ2-7; possibly TRBD1 for D (7 bases). The CDR3 is 14 amino acids. CDR1 and CDR2 (germline): SGHRS, YFSETQ. With 4 bases removed from V and 4 bases from J, the gap between germline ends came to 15 bases. CDR3 nucleotide sequence: TGCGCCAGCAGCACAACAGGGGAGGTATACGAGCAGTACTTC. This codes for CASSTTGEVYEQYF.

This sequence joins TRBV15 and TRBJ1-2, with 8 bases identical to TRBD1. The CDR3 is 13 amino acids. The V segment lost 4 bases and the J segment 6 bases; nucleotides outside the gene matches: 4. Germline CDR1 LNHNV, CDR2 YYDKDF (reference sequence). The CDR3 protein is CATSKNRGDGYTF. As DNA, the CDR3 is TGTGCCACCAGCAAGAACAGGGGGGATGGCTACACCTTC.

The gene calls are TRBV28 and TRBJ1-4; D may be TRBD1 (6 bases). The germline gives CDR1 MDHEN, CDR2 SYDVKM. V was pared by 3 bases and J by 7 bases, with 12 bases between. The CDR3 consists of 14 residues. CDR3 loop: CASSFKGVVEKLFF. CDR3 sequence (DNA): TGTGCCAGCAGTTTTAAGGGGGTGGTTGAAAAACTGTTTTTT.